The next 26 T cell receptor beta chains were all read from a single sample in a study of T-cell reconstitution after alpha-beta-depleted transplantation in children. A library of TCRbeta sequences, prepared with unique molecular identifiers, was generated. In TCRdb, the PCR reads were re-called with MiXCR into one record per CDR3 protein. Of approximately 250,000 distinct CDR3 sequences in the sample, approximately 9.8% were seen once. Source: PBMCs from the stem cell graft donor, taken from the stem cell graft. Every receptor here comes from a human donor who donated a stem cell graft to a child with SCID.

This clonotype has a handful of counts. Written as DNA, the CDR3 is TGTGCCAGCAGTGGTTCAGGGTTCTATGGCTACACCTTC. Protein: CASSGSGFYGYTF. The chain is built from TRBV2 and TRBJ1-2, with D perhaps matching TRBD1 (5 bases). CDR3 length: 13 residues. The ends were cut back, 4 bases at V and 4 bases at J, with 10 bases in the middle. The germline V gene has CDR1 SNHLY and CDR2 FYNNEI.

This clonotype was seen ten or more times. The V gene is TRBV20-1, the J gene TRBJ2-5, with D tentatively TRBD2 (7 bases). CDR1 and CDR2 (germline): DFQATT, SNEGSKA (reference sequence). There are 13 residues in the CDR3. Trimming cost V 3 bases and J 4 bases, with 12 bases left between them. The CDR3, as DNA: TGCAGTGCTAGTGAGCGGGACATAGAGACCCAGTACTTC. This sequence encodes CSASERDIETQYF.

This clonotype was seen at least ten times. This chain connects TRBV4-1 to TRBJ2-3, with 8 bases identical to TRBD2. Germline trimming cut 2 bases from V and 5 bases from J; bases unmatched to any gene: 6. CDR3 length equals 15 residues. From germline, CDR1 is MGHRA and CDR2 YSYEKL. The CDR3 DNA follows: TGCGCCAGCAGCCAATCACACCGGGAGGGAGATACGCAGTATTTT. This codes for CASSQSHREGDTQYF.

This clonotype was counted at least ten times. V is TRBV5-1 and J is TRBJ2-4, with a tentative D call TRBD2 (5 bases). CDR3 length: 15 residues. Germline CDR1 is SGHRS and CDR2 is YFSETQ. V gave up 0 bases and J gave up 6 bases, with 13 bases separating them. CDR3 DNA sequence: TGCGCCAGCAGCTTGGCCGGGGAACCAAGAAACATTCAGTACTTC. Residues: CASSLAGEPRNIQYF.

In its sample, this clonotype was seen many times. The chain carries TRBV5-1 and TRBJ1-2, with 9 bases lining up with TRBD1. Trimming cost V 2 bases and J 6 bases; bases outside gene matches: 8. Germline values: CDR1 SGHRS, CDR2 YFSETQ. The CDR3 extends over 15 amino acids. CDR3: CASSFRQGGEHGYTF. CDR3 DNA sequence: TGCGCCAGCAGCTTTCGACAGGGGGGGGAGCATGGCTACACCTTC.

This clonotype was counted only a few times. The chain carries TRBV27 and TRBJ1-1; tentatively, D is TRBD1 (6 bases). The CDR3 has 14 residues. CDR1 is MNHEY and CDR2 is SMNVEV in the germline V gene (reference sequence). V lost 6 bases and J 0 bases, leaving 11 bases between the germline ends. The CDR3 sequence is CASSPGTLNTEAFF. In nucleotides, the CDR3 is TGTGCCAGCAGCCCCGGGACACTGAACACTGAAGCTTTCTTT.

There are many counts of this clonotype. V gene TRBV20-1 combines with J gene TRBJ1-2, with D maybe TRBD1 (5 bases). The V end was cut by 0 bases, the J end by 5 bases, with 19 bases between. CDR3 length: 16 amino acids. Germline lookup yields CDR1 DFQATT and CDR2 SNEGSKA (reference sequence). The CDR3 nucleotides are TGCAGTGCTAGAGATCTGTCGCGGGGCAACTCTTATGGCTACACCTTC. It translates to CSARDLSRGNSYGYTF.

This clonotype was counted ten times or more. V is TRBV4-1 and J is TRBJ1-6; TRBD1 agrees at 10 bases. Germline V gene sequence: CDR1 MGHRA, CDR2 YSYEKL. The CDR3 runs to 16 residues. V shed 3 bases and J 7 bases; nucleotides not matched to a gene: 6. The CDR3 DNA follows: TGCGCCAGCAGCCAGCCACCGGGACAGGGGAATTCACCCCTCCACTTT. It codes for CASSQPPGQGNSPLHF.

Many counts were recorded for this clonotype. The chain uses TRBV5-1 and TRBJ1-1; D not certain. Trimming removed 0 bases at V and 1 base at J, with 10 bases between. The CDR3 has 15 amino acids. Germline V gene sequence: CDR1 SGHRS, CDR2 YFSETQ. CDR3 coding DNA: TGCGCCAGCAGCTTGGGTGTTTCTGGGAACACTGAAGCTTTCTTT. This gives the protein CASSLGVSGNTEAFF.

This clonotype showed up many times. Here the CDR3 reads CSARGRDTITSTDTQYF. The CDR3 DNA is TGCAGTGCTAGAGGGCGGGACACGATTACTAGCACAGATACGCAGTATTTT. The chain links TRBV20-1 to TRBJ2-3; D possibly uses TRBD1 or TRBD2 (6 bases each). The V gene lost 1 base and the J gene lost 0 bases, with 17 bases spanning the gap. Germline V gene lookup returns CDR1 DFQATT and CDR2 SNEGSKA (reference sequence). The CDR3 extends over 17 amino acids.

This clonotype was observed many times. V and J are TRBV30 and TRBJ1-1; 9 bases align to TRBD1. J was trimmed by 7 bases and V by 3 bases; bases with no gene match: 12. This CDR3 has 15 residues. From germline, CDR1 is GTSNPN and CDR2 SVGIG (reference sequence). Written as DNA, the CDR3 is TGTGCCTGGAGCGCGCGCGGGACAGGGTATAGTGAAGCTTTCTTT. Its translation is CAWSARGTGYSEAFF.

Only a few counts were recorded for this clonotype. J is TRBJ1-3 and V is TRBV6-1, with 8 bases lining up with TRBD1. V trimming: 6 bases; J trimming: 8 bases; junction bases outside the gene matches: 18. The CDR3 length is 17 residues. Looked up from germline, CDR1 is MNHNS and CDR2 is SASEGT. CDR3 nucleotides: TGTGCCAGCAGCCTTTCCCCTTGGACAGGGACCGTAGACACCATATATTTT. As protein: CASSLSPWTGTVDTIYF.

This clonotype was counted at least ten times. The chain uses TRBV12-3 or TRBV12-4 and TRBJ2-3, with 13 nucleotides matching TRBD2. After removal of 7 bases from V and 5 bases from J, the junction contained 6 bases not matched to a gene. This CDR3 is built from 15 residues. The CDR3 nucleotides read TGTGCCAGCACCCTGGGACTAGCGGGGATAGATACGCAGTATTTT. Protein product: CASTLGLAGIDTQYF.

V gene TRBV6-2 or TRBV6-3 combines with J gene TRBJ1-6, with D possibly being TRBD1 (6 bases). CDR3 length equals 16 residues. V was cut by 2 bases and J by 7 bases, with 15 bases left in between. The germline gives CDR1 MNHEY, CDR2 SVGEGT. CDR3 region: CASSYPGAGVNSPLHF. Written as DNA, the CDR3 is TGTGCCAGCAGTTACCCTGGGGCAGGGGTGAATTCACCCCTCCACTTT.

This clonotype was observed many times. The J gene is TRBJ2-1, the V gene TRBV5-1, with D hard to call. Germline V gene data show CDR1 as SGHRS and CDR2 as YFSETQ. V lost 1 base, J lost 6 bases, and 5 bases lay in between. The CDR3 extends over 12 amino acids. The CDR3 spells CASSLRVNEQFF. The CDR3 nucleotides are TGCGCCAGCAGCTTGAGGGTCAATGAGCAGTTCTTC.

This clonotype was counted at least ten times. This sequence joins TRBV24-1 and TRBJ2-2, with TRBD1 identical over 9 bases. CDR1 KGHDR and CDR2 SFDVKD come from the germline V gene. This CDR3 region has 13 residues. Unmatched junction bases numbered 1, after V lost 10 bases and J lost 2 bases. CDR3 in DNA: TGTGCCACGGACAGGGGAAACACCGGGGAGCTGTTTTTT. This gives the protein CATDRGNTGELFF.

This clonotype was detected many times. The rearrangement uses TRBV28 and TRBJ2-7; 8 bases line up with TRBD1. With 4 bases clipped from V and 3 bases from J, the junction kept 8 bases outside the gene matches. The CDR3 totals 15 residues. The V gene's germline CDR1 is MDHEN and CDR2 SYDVKM. In nucleotides, the CDR3 is TGTGCCAGCAGTTCCCTGACAGGGGAAGGCTACGAGCAGTACTTC. Protein: CASSSLTGEGYEQYF.

This clonotype was seen many times. The chain carries TRBV5-6 and TRBJ2-3; 10 positions match TRBD2. The CDR3 loop spans 16 amino acids. The V and J ends lost 3 bases and 0 bases, in that order; junction bases with no gene match: 4. Germline CDR1 SGHDT, CDR2 YYEEEE. CDR3 protein: CASSSLAGPSTDTQYF. In DNA, the CDR3 is TGTGCCAGCAGCTCACTAGCGGGGCCTAGCACAGATACGCAGTATTTT.

This clonotype occurred many times. The J gene is TRBJ2-3, the V gene TRBV5-1; 10 bases agree with TRBD1. The V and J ends lost 0 bases and 5 bases, in that order; junction bases with no gene match: 6. The CDR3 is 16 residues long. Per the germline V gene, CDR1 is SGHRS and CDR2 is YFSETQ. CDR3: CASSLGRTGGGDTQYF. CDR3 sequence (DNA): TGCGCCAGCAGCTTGGGAAGGACAGGGGGTGGAGATACGCAGTATTTT. The full variable domain, in which reference TRBV5-1 and TRBJ2-3 provide the parts outside the CDR3, is KAGVTQTPRYLIKTRGQQVTLSCSPISGHRSVSWYQQTPGQGLQFLFEYFSETQRNKGNFPGRFSGRQFSNSRSEMNVSTLELGDSALYLCASSLGRTGGGDTQYFGPGTRLTVL.

This clonotype was observed once. This sequence joins TRBV5-5 and TRBJ2-3; D remains ambiguous. CDR1 is SGHKS and CDR2 is YYEKEE in the germline V gene (reference sequence). The ends were cut back, 5 bases at V and 2 bases at J, with 12 bases in the middle. CDR3 length: 14 amino acids. DNA of the CDR3: TGTGCCAGCAGTCCCCAGCACCCCACAGATACGCAGTATTTT. Translation gives CASSPQHPTDTQYF. The complete variable domain, with remaining parts taken from reference TRBV5-5 and TRBJ2-3, reads DAGVTQSPTHLIKTRGQQVTLRCSPISGHKSVSWYQQVLGQGPQFIFQYYEKEERGRGNFPDRFSARQFPNYSSELNVNALLLGDSALYLCASSPQHPTDTQYFGPGTRLTVL.

This clonotype appeared many times. The chain employs TRBV5-6 and TRBJ1-1; D unclear. With 5 bases removed from V and 1 base from J, the gap between germline ends came to 12 bases. The germline gives CDR1 SGHDT, CDR2 YYEEEE. The CDR3 is 14 amino acids. The CDR3 nucleotides read TGTGCCAGCAGTCCGGCACCGGGGAACACTGAAGCTTTCTTT. Amino acids: CASSPAPGNTEAFF.

This clonotype was counted ten times or more. The chain couples TRBV6-1 to TRBJ2-2; 12 positions agree with TRBD2. CDR3 length: 15 residues. Looked up from germline, CDR1 is MNHNS and CDR2 is SASEGT. V was clipped by 7 bases and J by 3 bases; unmatched bases: 3. The CDR3 loop is CASNPSGGDTGELFF. The CDR3 coding sequence is TGTGCCAGCAACCCTAGCGGGGGGGACACCGGGGAGCTGTTTTTT.

The chain employs TRBV7-3 and TRBJ1-5; D is unresolved. The germline CDR1 and CDR2 sequences are SGHTA and FQGTGA. The CDR3 length is 13 residues. V shed 0 bases and J shed 9 bases, with 9 bases lying between them. The CDR3 sequence is CASSLTEEMPQHF. Here the CDR3 DNA reads TGTGCCAGCAGCTTAACAGAGGAAATGCCCCAGCATTTT.

This clonotype was detected ten times or more. The genes are TRBV5-1 and TRBJ2-7, with D unclear. This CDR3 comprises 12 residues. V lost 4 bases and J lost 0, with 5 bases in between. Per the germline V gene, CDR1 is SGHRS and CDR2 is YFSETQ. The CDR3 is CASSMDSYEQYF. The DNA for the CDR3 is TGCGCCAGCAGCATGGACTCCTACGAGCAGTACTTC. Together with reference TRBV5-1 and TRBJ2-7, the CDR3 gives the full variable domain: KAGVTQTPRYLIKTRGQQVTLSCSPISGHRSVSWYQQTPGQGLQFLFEYFSETQRNKGNFPGRFSGRQFSNSRSEMNVSTLELGDSALYLCASSMDSYEQYFGPGTRLTVT.

This clonotype was detected many times. The rearrangement uses TRBV7-2 and TRBJ1-2; no clear D. With 5 bases removed from V and 1 base from J, the gap between germline ends came to 11 bases. The length of the CDR3 is 14 residues. The germline V gene has CDR1 SGHTA and CDR2 FQGNSA. For the CDR3, the DNA is TGTGCCAGCAGCCCGTTCGACGGTAACTATGGCTACACCTTC. This gives the protein CASSPFDGNYGYTF.

This clonotype was counted only a few times. The V and J genes are TRBV5-1 and TRBJ2-3, with 8 bases that match TRBD2. Germline V gene sequence: CDR1 SGHRS, CDR2 YFSETQ. Trimming took 1 base from V and 3 from J; bases not matched to a gene: 13. The CDR3 loop spans 18 amino acids. DNA of the CDR3: TGCGCCAGCAGCTTGCAAGGACTAGCCTACGGGGGGACAGATACGCAGTATTTT. This sequence encodes CASSLQGLAYGGTDTQYF.